The rows below give T cell receptor beta chains drawn from one sample of a study of blood T cells in healthy people across ages. TCRdb used MiXCR to reprocess the 5' RACE reads, holding one entry per CDR3 protein. The repertoire consists of under 1,000,000 distinct CDR3 sequences, with 35% to 50% occurring once and the leading ten covering approximately 18%. The sample consisted of blood. These receptor sequences come from a man older than 75 in good health. Each CDR3 is given without its conserved first and last residue. A D gene is named only where the DNA matches it firmly.

>TRBJ1-2|11|TRBD1|TRBV10-3
AISERDSYGYT
>TRBJ2-1|13|NA|TRBV27
ASSSLTGRYNEQF
>TRBJ1-6|11|NA|TRBV20-1
SAQVQGNSPLH
>TRBJ2-7|9|NA|TRBV28
ASSLRLEQY
>TRBJ2-3|16|TRBD2|TRBV4-2
ASSQDYKREGFTDTQY
>TRBJ2-6|14|NA|TRBV12-3/TRBV12-4
ASSLFAGSGANVLT
>TRBJ2-7|12|NA|TRBV20-1
SARNPRSSYEQY
>TRBJ2-5|13|NA|TRBV29-1
SVEYEGGGQETQY
>TRBJ1-2|10|NA|TRBV12-3/TRBV12-4
ASSLIPGGYT
>TRBJ2-7|14|TRBD2|TRBV7-2
ASSPGNLAVSYEQY
>TRBJ2-7|13|TRBD1|TRBV27
ASSTSDRATYEQY
>TRBJ1-5|14|NA|TRBV12-3/TRBV12-4
ASSKLRVQGNQPQH
>TRBJ1-2|12|NA|TRBV20-1
SARRVDSNYGYT
>TRBJ2-2|16|TRBD2|TRBV7-9
ASSLVLAGTTLTGELF
>TRBJ2-7|12|TRBD2|TRBV20-1
TPTASGRLYEQY
>TRBJ2-1|11|NA|TRBV7-3
ASSPARRDEQF
>TRBJ2-5|15|NA|TRBV25-1
ASSEVKGTWLKETQY
>TRBJ2-4|15|NA|TRBV5-1
ASSYSSPGGRGNIQY
>TRBJ2-1|13|TRBD2|TRBV7-9
ASRGTSGRGDEQF
>TRBJ2-7|12|NA|TRBV28
ASRGARNTYEQY
>TRBJ2-1|14|NA|TRBV28
ASSSIAKSSYNEQF
>NA|12|TRBD2|TRBV12-3/TRBV12-4
ASSPTSGSDEQY
>TRBJ2-3|14|NA|TRBV27
ASSLRRQISTDTQY
>TRBJ2-3|15|TRBD2|TRBV20-1
SARAIGGLAETDTQY
>TRBJ2-7|13|NA|TRBV20-1
SARGGSGYIYEQY
>TRBJ2-1|14|TRBD2|TRBV14
ASSQVGLAGTNEQF
>TRBJ1-2|9|NA|TRBV18
ASSPAGWVT
>TRBJ2-4|12|NA|TRBV20-1
SARDEAIKNIQY
>TRBJ2-5|11|NA|TRBV20-1
SARRTAQGTQY
>TRBJ2-2|14|NA|TRBV4-3
ASSQVPGVSTGELF
>TRBJ2-2|12|NA|TRBV2
ASSEVTYTGELF
>TRBJ2-5|13|TRBD2|TRBV20-1
SAWTSGRGQETQY
>TRBJ2-7|14|TRBD2|TRBV4-2
ASSPRLAEISYEQY
>TRBJ2-7|13|NA|TRBV12-3/TRBV12-4
ASSLRRGESYEQY
>TRBJ1-2|14|NA|TRBV7-6
ASSHQEGYGDYGYT
>TRBJ1-2|14|NA|TRBV7-2
ASSLGGAYTNYGYT
>TRBJ1-1|12|NA|TRBV7-3
ASSSNLGGTEAF
>TRBJ2-3|12|NA|TRBV5-1
ASTSTGFTDTQY
>TRBJ2-3|13|TRBD2|TRBV27
ASKITSASTDTQY
>TRBJ2-1|11|NA|TRBV7-2
ASSLNPGHEQF
>TRBJ2-7|12|NA|TRBV5-1
ASSLRSYLYEQY
>TRBJ2-7|13|TRBD2|TRBV7-2
ASSLFLAGSKEQY
>TRBJ2-2|16|TRBD2|TRBV4-1
ASSHRQGLAGRTGELF
>TRBJ2-7|12|NA|TRBV7-3
ASSLSTVTAEQY
>TRBJ2-5|13|NA|TRBV18
ASSPQQGPEETQY
>TRBJ2-7|15|TRBD2|TRBV7-2
ASSLYPSGRAAREQY
>TRBJ1-5|12|NA|TRBV30
AWSARVSNQPQH
>TRBJ2-5|11|NA|TRBV2
ASSENMQETQY
>TRBJ1-2|12|TRBD1|TRBV9
ASSRTGEAHGYT
>TRBJ2-7|10|NA|TRBV29-1
SVAEGSYEQY
>NA|13|TRBD2|TRBV12-3/TRBV12-4
ASSILAGSYNEQY
>TRBJ2-3|13|TRBD1|TRBV24-1
ATSDRDSYTDTQY
>TRBJ2-7|19|TRBD2|TRBV12-3/TRBV12-4
ASSFRTGVRLAGVQSYEQY
>TRBJ2-1|8|NA|TRBV29-1
SVHKDEQF
>TRBJ2-3|14|TRBD1|TRBV5-1
ASTLPGQGVEDTQY
>TRBJ2-3|8|NA|TRBV6-6
ASGPDTQY
>TRBJ2-3|11|NA|TRBV12-3/TRBV12-4
ASRPGSSDTRY